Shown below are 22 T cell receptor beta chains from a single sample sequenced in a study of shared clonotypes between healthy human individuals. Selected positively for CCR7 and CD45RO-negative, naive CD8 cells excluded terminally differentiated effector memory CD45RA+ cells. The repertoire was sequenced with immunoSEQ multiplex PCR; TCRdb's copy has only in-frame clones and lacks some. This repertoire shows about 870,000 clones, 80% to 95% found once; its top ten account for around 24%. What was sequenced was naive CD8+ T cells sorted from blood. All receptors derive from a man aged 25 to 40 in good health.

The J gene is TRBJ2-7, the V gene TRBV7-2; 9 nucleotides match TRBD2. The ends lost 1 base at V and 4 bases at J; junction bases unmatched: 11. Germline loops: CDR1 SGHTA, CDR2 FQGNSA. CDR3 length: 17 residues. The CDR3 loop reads CASSLVPWAGGPYEQYF. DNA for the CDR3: TGTGCCAGCAGCTTAGTCCCCTGGGCGGGAGGGCCGTACGAGCAGTACTTC.

Written as DNA, the CDR3 is TGTGCCAGCAGGCGGGGGGCTAGCGGGAGCCTAGGCGGAGAGACCCAGTACTTC. Protein product: CASRRGASGSLGGETQYF. The chain has TRBV7-9 and TRBJ2-5; TRBD2 matches at 10 bases. Germline V gene data show CDR1 as SEHNR and CDR2 as FQNEAQ (reference sequence). This CDR3 has 18 amino acids. Trimming cost V 6 bases and J 4 bases; bases outside gene matches: 17.

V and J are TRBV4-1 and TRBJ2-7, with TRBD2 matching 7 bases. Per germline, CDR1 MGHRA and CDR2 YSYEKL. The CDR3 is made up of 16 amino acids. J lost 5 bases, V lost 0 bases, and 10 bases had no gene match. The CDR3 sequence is CASSQERYRDYDEQYF. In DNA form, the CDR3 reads TGCGCCAGCAGCCAAGAAAGATACCGGGACTACGACGAGCAGTACTTC.

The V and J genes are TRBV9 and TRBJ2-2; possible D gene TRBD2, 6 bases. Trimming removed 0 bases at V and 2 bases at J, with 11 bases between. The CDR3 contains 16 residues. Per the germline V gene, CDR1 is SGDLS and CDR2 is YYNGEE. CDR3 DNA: TGTGCCAGCAGCGTAGCCGGGGGACCTAACACCGGGGAGCTGTTTTTT. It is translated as CASSVAGGPNTGELFF.

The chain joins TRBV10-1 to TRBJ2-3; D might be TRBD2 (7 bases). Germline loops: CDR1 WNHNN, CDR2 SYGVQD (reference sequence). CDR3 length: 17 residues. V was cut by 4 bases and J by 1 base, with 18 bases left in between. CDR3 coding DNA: TGCGCCAGCAGTGGCGGGGGCGGCTCGGCGGGCACAGATACGCAGTATTTT. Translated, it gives CASSGGGGSAGTDTQYF.

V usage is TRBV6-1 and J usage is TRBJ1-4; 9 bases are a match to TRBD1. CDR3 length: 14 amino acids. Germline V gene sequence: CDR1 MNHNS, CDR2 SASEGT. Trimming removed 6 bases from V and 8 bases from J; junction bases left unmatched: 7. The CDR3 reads CASRHRGLEEKLFF. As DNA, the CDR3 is TGTGCCAGCAGGCACAGGGGGCTAGAAGAAAAACTGTTTTTT.

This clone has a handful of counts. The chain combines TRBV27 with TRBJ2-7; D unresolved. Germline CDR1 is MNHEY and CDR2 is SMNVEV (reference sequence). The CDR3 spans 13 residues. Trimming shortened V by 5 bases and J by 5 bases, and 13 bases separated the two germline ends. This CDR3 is CASSVDQHNEQYF. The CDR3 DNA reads TGTGCCAGCAGTGTCGACCAGCACAACGAGCAGTACTTC.

In DNA form, the CDR3 reads TGTGCCAGCAGTTTCAGTTTTGGGGACTATGGCTACACCTTC. This sequence encodes CASSFSFGDYGYTF. The chain combines TRBV28 with TRBJ1-2; D is unclear. This CDR3 region has 14 residues. Trimming left V 3 bases short and J 3 bases short, with 11 bases between. Germline CDR1 and CDR2: MDHEN and SYDVKM.

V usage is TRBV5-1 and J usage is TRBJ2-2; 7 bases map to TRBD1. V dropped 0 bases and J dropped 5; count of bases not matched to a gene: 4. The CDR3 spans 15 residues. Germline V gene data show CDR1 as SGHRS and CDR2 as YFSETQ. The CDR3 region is CASSLEGAWTGELFF. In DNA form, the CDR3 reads TGCGCCAGCAGCTTGGAGGGGGCGTGGACCGGGGAGCTGTTTTTT.

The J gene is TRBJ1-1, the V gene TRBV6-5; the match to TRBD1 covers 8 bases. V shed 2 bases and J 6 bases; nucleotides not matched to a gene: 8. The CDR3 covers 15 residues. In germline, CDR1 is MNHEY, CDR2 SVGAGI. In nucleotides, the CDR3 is TGTGCCAGCAGTTACCCTGGACAGGGTCTCCCTGAAGCTTTCTTT. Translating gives CASSYPGQGLPEAFF.

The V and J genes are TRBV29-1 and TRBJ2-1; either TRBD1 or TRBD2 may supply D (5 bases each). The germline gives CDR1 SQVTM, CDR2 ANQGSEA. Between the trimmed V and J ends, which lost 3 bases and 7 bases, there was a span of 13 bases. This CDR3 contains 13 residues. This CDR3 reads CSVDPGLGNEQFF. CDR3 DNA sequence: TGCAGCGTTGACCCGGGGCTGGGGAATGAGCAGTTCTTC.

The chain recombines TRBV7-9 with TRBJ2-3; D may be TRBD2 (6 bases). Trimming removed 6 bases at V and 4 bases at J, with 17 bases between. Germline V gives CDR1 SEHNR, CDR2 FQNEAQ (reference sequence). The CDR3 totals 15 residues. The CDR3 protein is CASRPPAGPADTQYF. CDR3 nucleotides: TGTGCCAGCAGACCTCCGGCGGGACCCGCAGATACGCAGTATTTT.

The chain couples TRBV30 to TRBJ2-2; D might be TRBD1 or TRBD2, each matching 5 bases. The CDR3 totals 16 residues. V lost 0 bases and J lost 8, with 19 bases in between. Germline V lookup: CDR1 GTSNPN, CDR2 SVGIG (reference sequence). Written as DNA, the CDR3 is TGTGCCTGGAGTGTTAGGGACCACGTTGTGGGGGGGGAGCTGTTTTTT. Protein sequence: CAWSVRDHVVGGELFF. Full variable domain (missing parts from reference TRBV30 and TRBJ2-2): SQTIHQWPATLVQPVGSPLSLECTVEGTSNPNLYWYRQAAGRGLQLLFYSVGIGQISSEVPQNLSASRPQDRQFILSSKKLLLSDSGFYLCAWSVRDHVVGGELFFGEGSRLTVL.

CDR3 coding DNA: TGTGCCAGCAGTGCCGGGACAGACCGCTATCAGCCCCAGCATTTT. Translation gives CASSAGTDRYQPQHF. The chain employs TRBV28 and TRBJ1-5; 7 nucleotides match TRBD1. This CDR3 is built from 15 residues. Unmatched junction bases numbered 9, after V lost 5 bases and J lost 5 bases. Germline V gives CDR1 MDHEN, CDR2 SYDVKM.

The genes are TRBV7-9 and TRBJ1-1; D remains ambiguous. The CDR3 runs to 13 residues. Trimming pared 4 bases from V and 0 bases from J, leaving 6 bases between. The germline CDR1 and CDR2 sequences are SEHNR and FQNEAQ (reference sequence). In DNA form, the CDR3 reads TGTGCCAGCAGCTCTGGAGTGAACACTGAAGCTTTCTTT. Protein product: CASSSGVNTEAFF.

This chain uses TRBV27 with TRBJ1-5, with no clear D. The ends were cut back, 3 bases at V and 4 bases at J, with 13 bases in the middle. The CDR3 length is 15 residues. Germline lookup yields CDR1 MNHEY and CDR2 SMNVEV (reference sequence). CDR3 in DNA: TGTGCCAGCAGTTTGCTCTCGGCGGCAAATCAGCCCCAGCATTTT. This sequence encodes CASSLLSAANQPQHF.

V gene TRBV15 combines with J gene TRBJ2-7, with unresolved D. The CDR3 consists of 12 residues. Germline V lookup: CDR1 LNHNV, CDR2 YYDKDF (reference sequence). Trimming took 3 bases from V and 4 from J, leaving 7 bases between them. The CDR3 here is CATSSLNYEQYF. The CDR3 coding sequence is TGTGCCACCAGCAGTCTAAATTACGAGCAGTACTTC.

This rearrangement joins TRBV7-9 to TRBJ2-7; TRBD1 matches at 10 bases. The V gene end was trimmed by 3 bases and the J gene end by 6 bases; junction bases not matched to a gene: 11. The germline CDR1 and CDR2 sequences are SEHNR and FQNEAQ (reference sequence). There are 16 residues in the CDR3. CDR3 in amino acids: CASSFTGTGVAGEQYF. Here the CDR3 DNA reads TGTGCCAGCAGCTTTACCGGGACAGGGGTGGCAGGCGAGCAGTACTTC.

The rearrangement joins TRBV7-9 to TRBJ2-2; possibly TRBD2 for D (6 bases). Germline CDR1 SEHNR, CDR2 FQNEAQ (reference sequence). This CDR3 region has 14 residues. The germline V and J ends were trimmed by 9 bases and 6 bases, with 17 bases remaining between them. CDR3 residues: CARRTSSGAGELFF. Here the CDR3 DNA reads TGTGCCAGAAGGACTTCCTCGGGGGCCGGGGAGCTGTTTTTT.

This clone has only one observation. CDR3 in DNA: TGTGCCAGCAGCCGCCGGGACGGTTCCTACGAGCAGTACTTC. This encodes CASSRRDGSYEQYF. The chain employs TRBV27 and TRBJ2-7; D is possibly TRBD1 or TRBD2 (5 bases each). The germline V and J ends were trimmed by 6 bases and 1 base, with 13 bases remaining between them. The CDR3 totals 14 residues. Germline V gene sequence: CDR1 MNHEY, CDR2 SMNVEV (reference sequence).

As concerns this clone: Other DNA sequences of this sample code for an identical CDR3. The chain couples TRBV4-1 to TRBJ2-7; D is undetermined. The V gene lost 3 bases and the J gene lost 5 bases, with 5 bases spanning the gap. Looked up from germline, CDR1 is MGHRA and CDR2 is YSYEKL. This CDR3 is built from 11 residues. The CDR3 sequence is CASSQRDEQYF. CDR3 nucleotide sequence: TGCGCCAGCAGCCAGCGAGACGAGCAGTACTTC.

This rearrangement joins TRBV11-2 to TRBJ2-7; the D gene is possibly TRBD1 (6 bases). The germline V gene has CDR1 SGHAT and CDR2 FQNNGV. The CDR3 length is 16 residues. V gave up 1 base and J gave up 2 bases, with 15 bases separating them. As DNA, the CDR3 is TGTGCCAGCAGCTTAGGTACAGGGCCTACCACCTACGAGCAGTACTTC. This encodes CASSLGTGPTTYEQYF. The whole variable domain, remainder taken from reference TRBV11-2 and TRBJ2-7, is EAGVAQSPRYKIIEKRQSVAFWCNPISGHATLYWYQQILGQGPKLLIQFQNNGVVDDSQLPKDRFSAERLKGVDSTLKIQPAKLEDSAVYLCASSLGTGPTTYEQYFGPGTRLTVT.